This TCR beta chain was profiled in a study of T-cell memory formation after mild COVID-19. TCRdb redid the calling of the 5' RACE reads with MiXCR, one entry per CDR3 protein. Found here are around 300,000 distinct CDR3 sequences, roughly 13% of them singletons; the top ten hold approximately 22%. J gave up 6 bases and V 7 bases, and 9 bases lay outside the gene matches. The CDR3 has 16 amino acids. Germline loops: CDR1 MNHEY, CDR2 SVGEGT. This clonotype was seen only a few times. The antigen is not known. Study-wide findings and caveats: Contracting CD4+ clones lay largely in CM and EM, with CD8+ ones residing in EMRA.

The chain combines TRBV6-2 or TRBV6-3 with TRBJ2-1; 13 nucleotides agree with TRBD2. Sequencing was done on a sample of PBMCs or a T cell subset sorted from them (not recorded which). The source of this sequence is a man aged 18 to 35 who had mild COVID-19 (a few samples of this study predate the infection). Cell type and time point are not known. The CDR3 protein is CASTYTGTSGVNEQFF. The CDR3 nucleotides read TGTGCCAGCACCTACACTGGGACTAGCGGGGTCAATGAGCAGTTCTTC.